Presented here are 24 T cell receptor beta chains from one specimen sequenced in a study of blood T cell repertoires in COVID-19 (dated by TCRdb to about 2020). Library preparation was by the immunoSEQ multiplex PCR assay. TCRdb took over this immuneACCESS table, retaining in-frame rearrangements with V and J assigned. Such tables are incomplete; in checked studies, under half of the missing clones stem from an unresolved V gene, and the remainder is unexplained. The sample yields about 240,000 clones; around 83% were counted once. The ten largest clones capture roughly 2% of the sample. Specimen: peripheral blood. Receptors originate from a man aged 30-40 years who had recovered from COVID-19.

V is TRBV28 and J is TRBJ2-3, with 8 bases fitting TRBD2. Per germline, CDR1 MDHEN and CDR2 SYDVKM. This CDR3 has 16 amino acids. After removal of 7 bases from V and 0 bases from J, the junction contained 9 bases not matched to a gene. CDR3: CASTTLAGSSTDTQYF. Written as DNA, the CDR3 is TGTGCCAGCACCACTTTAGCGGGGTCTAGCACAGATACGCAGTATTTT.

The table lists this clone with many counts. The chain has TRBV4-2 and TRBJ2-2; D perhaps matches TRBD1 (6 bases). The CDR3 loop spans 14 amino acids. The V gene lost 8 bases and the J gene lost 3 bases, with 13 bases spanning the gap. Germline lookup yields CDR1 LGHNA and CDR2 YNFKEQ. CDR3 sequence reads: CASVQGLDTGELFF. In DNA form, the CDR3 reads TGTGCCAGCGTACAGGGTTTGGACACCGGGGAGCTGTTTTTT.

The chain couples TRBV5-1 to TRBJ2-7, with D possibly being TRBD2 (6 bases). Germline V gene data show CDR1 as SGHRS and CDR2 as YFSETQ. The CDR3 runs to 15 residues. Trimming took off 0 bases at V and 4 bases at J, with 14 bases between the two ends. The CDR3, as DNA: TGCGCCAGCAGCTTGGAGGAGGGTGGGGCTTACGAGCAGTACTTC. It translates to CASSLEEGGAYEQYF. The whole variable domain, remainder taken from reference TRBV5-1 and TRBJ2-7, is KAGVTQTPRYLIKTRGQQVTLSCSPISGHRSVSWYQQTPGQGLQFLFEYFSETQRNKGNFPGRFSGRQFSNSRSEMNVSTLELGDSALYLCASSLEEGGAYEQYFGPGTRLTVT.

This chain connects TRBV18 to TRBJ2-3; D ambiguous. The CDR3 loop spans 13 amino acids. CDR1 is KGHSH and CDR2 is LQKENI in the germline V gene. Trimming left V 3 bases short and J 4 bases short, with 8 bases between. The CDR3 region has the DNA TGTGCCAGCTCACCTCGGTCGGCAGATACGCAGTATTTT. Amino acids: CASSPRSADTQYF.

V is TRBV10-3 and J is TRBJ1-4, with D tentatively TRBD1 (6 bases). Germline CDR1 is ENHRY and CDR2 is SYGVKD. V lost 8 bases, J lost 5 bases, and 12 bases lay in between. The CDR3 totals 13 residues. CDR3 amino acids: CAIARDTNEKLFF. The CDR3 coding sequence is TGTGCCATCGCCCGGGACACCAATGAAAAACTGTTTTTT.

The CDR3 coding sequence is TGCGCCAGCAGAGACAGGGGGCGCCTCGGGGGCTACACCTTC. Translating gives CASRDRGRLGGYTF. This chain connects TRBV10-2 to TRBJ1-2, with 10 bases lining up with TRBD1. J was trimmed by 8 bases and V by 6 bases; bases with no gene match: 9. The germline V gene encodes CDR1 WSHSY and CDR2 SAAADI. This CDR3 has 14 amino acids.

The chain employs TRBV7-2 and TRBJ1-1; D ambiguous. Trimming removed 2 bases from V and 0 bases from J, with 10 bases in between. The germline gives CDR1 SGHTA, CDR2 FQGNSA. This CDR3 spans 15 amino acids. The CDR3: CASSLIASVNTEAFF. CDR3 DNA sequence: TGTGCCAGCAGCTTAATTGCCAGCGTGAACACTGAAGCTTTCTTT.

The genes are TRBV12-3 or TRBV12-4 and TRBJ2-7; 8 bases line up with TRBD1. Trimming took 6 bases from V and 6 from J; bases not matched to a gene: 7. This CDR3 is built from 13 residues. CDR3 loop: CASSAGQGGEQYF. The CDR3 region has the DNA TGTGCCAGCAGCGCTGGACAGGGAGGCGAGCAGTACTTC.

The chain joins TRBV2 to TRBJ1-6, with 9 bases fitting TRBD1. CDR3 length equals 14 residues. V shed 4 bases, J shed 9 bases, and the junction held 4 bases outside the gene matches. Germline loops: CDR1 SNHLY, CDR2 FYNNEI. The CDR3 spells CASSVDRGSSPLHF. CDR3 sequence (DNA): TGTGCCAGCAGTGTGGACAGGGGCAGTTCACCCCTCCACTTT.

The rearrangement joins TRBV5-6 to TRBJ1-4; 9 nucleotides match TRBD1. J lost 6 bases, V lost 5 bases, and 8 bases had no gene match. Germline assignment: CDR1 SGHDT and CDR2 YYEEEE. The CDR3 has 15 residues. CDR3 coding DNA: TGTGCCAGCAGTCTAGGACAGGGGCGCGATGAAAAACTGTTTTTT. Its translation: CASSLGQGRDEKLFF.

This rearrangement joins TRBV2 to TRBJ2-5; TRBD1 aligns across 8 bases. This CDR3 spans 14 amino acids. The germline V gene has CDR1 SNHLY and CDR2 FYNNEI. V lost 5 bases to trimming and J lost 4 bases; unmatched junction nucleotides: 6. The CDR3, as DNA: TGTGCCAGCAGTACTGACAGGGGAGGAGAGACCCAGTACTTC. It codes for CASSTDRGGETQYF.

V gene TRBV7-6 combines with J gene TRBJ1-1; D uncertain. Germline V lookup: CDR1 SGHVS, CDR2 FNYEAQ. The germline V and J ends were trimmed by 5 bases and 1 base, with 8 bases remaining between them. This CDR3 region has 13 residues. CDR3 coding DNA: TGTGCCAGCAGCCAGGATCAGAACACTGAAGCTTTCTTT. Amino acids: CASSQDQNTEAFF.

This chain links TRBV6-5 with TRBJ1-2; D is ambiguous. Trimming stripped 5 bases from V and 5 bases from J, with 18 bases between. The CDR3 is 15 residues long. Germline CDR1 and CDR2: MNHEY and SVGAGI. CDR3 nucleotide sequence: TGTGCCAGCAGTCCACGTGGATCGAGGAGTTATGGCTACACCTTC. Amino acid sequence: CASSPRGSRSYGYTF.

The V and J genes are TRBV2 and TRBJ1-5; perhaps TRBD1 as D (6 bases). V lost 5 bases and J 7 bases, leaving 15 bases between the germline ends. The CDR3 is made up of 14 amino acids. Germline lookup yields CDR1 SNHLY and CDR2 FYNNEI. The CDR3 nucleotides are TGTGCCAGCAGTCACAGGGTGGTAGGCCAGCCCCAGCATTTT. Protein product: CASSHRVVGQPQHF.

This chain uses TRBV2 with TRBJ1-1, with a weak D call TRBD1 (5 bases). The CDR3 covers 14 residues. V gave up 10 bases and J gave up 1 base, with 16 bases separating them. The germline V gene encodes CDR1 SNHLY and CDR2 FYNNEI. The CDR3 protein is CATVTNGQNTEAFF. DNA of the CDR3: TGTGCCACCGTAACCAACGGACAGAACACTGAAGCTTTCTTT.

The genes are TRBV5-1 and TRBJ1-3, with D hard to call. Per germline, CDR1 SGHRS and CDR2 YFSETQ. V lost 0 bases and J 0 bases, leaving 4 bases between the germline ends. The CDR3 spans 14 residues. The CDR3 DNA reads as TGCGCCAGCAGCTTGGGCAGCTCTGGAAACACCATATATTTT. It yields the protein CASSLGSSGNTIYF.

This rearrangement joins TRBV2 to TRBJ2-7; a possible D gene is TRBD2 (7 bases). V was trimmed by 3 bases and J by 2 bases, leaving 20 bases between them. CDR3 length: 17 residues. The germline CDR1 and CDR2 sequences are SNHLY and FYNNEI. Here the CDR3 DNA reads TGTGCCAGCAGTGAGGAGTCAGGGGCTAGCGGCACCTACGAGCAGTACGTC. As protein: CASSEESGASGTYEQYV.

The V and J genes are TRBV18 and TRBJ2-5; a possible D gene is TRBD1 (5 bases). Per germline, CDR1 KGHSH and CDR2 LQKENI. The CDR3 contains 13 residues. The V end was cut by 3 bases, the J end by 3 bases, with 8 bases between. The CDR3 is CASSPQGKETQYF. Written as DNA, the CDR3 is TGTGCCAGCTCACCTCAGGGAAAAGAGACCCAGTACTTC. Based on the CDR3 plus reference TRBV18 and TRBJ2-5, the full variable domain is NAGVMQNPRHLVRRRGQEARLRCSPMKGHSHVYWYRQLPEEGLKFMVYLQKENIIDESGMPKERFSAEFPKEGPSILRIQQVVRGDSAAYFCASSPQGKETQYFGPGTRLLVL.

This sequence joins TRBV28 and TRBJ1-5, with D hard to call. The CDR3 has 16 residues. CDR1 is MDHEN and CDR2 is SYDVKM in the germline V gene. V dropped 4 bases and J dropped 3 bases, with 16 bases sitting between them. CDR3 loop: CASSSPPPSNNQPQHF. Here the CDR3 DNA reads TGTGCCAGCAGTTCACCCCCCCCTAGTAACAATCAGCCCCAGCATTTT.

The chain uses TRBV2 and TRBJ1-5; possibly TRBD1 for D (5 bases). The CDR3 extends over 16 amino acids. V dropped 4 bases and J dropped 1 base, with 14 bases sitting between them. Germline loops: CDR1 SNHLY, CDR2 FYNNEI. The CDR3 is CASSGGGVESNQPQHF. The CDR3 coding sequence is TGTGCCAGCAGTGGCGGGGGGGTCGAAAGCAATCAGCCCCAGCATTTT.

The CDR3 reads CASSLAGGAAEAFF. In nucleotides, the CDR3 is TGTGCCAGCAGCTTAGCAGGGGGCGCCGCTGAAGCTTTCTTT. The chain links TRBV11-2 to TRBJ1-1, with 8 bases identical to TRBD1. The CDR3 totals 14 residues. The ends lost 1 base at V and 6 bases at J; junction bases unmatched: 4. Germline V CDR1 and CDR2: SGHAT, FQNNGV.

The J gene is TRBJ2-3, the V gene TRBV7-3; D is possibly TRBD2 (5 bases). Trimming shortened V by 5 bases and J by 0 bases, and 12 bases separated the two germline ends. The CDR3 runs 15 residues. Germline V gene lookup returns CDR1 SGHTA and CDR2 FQGTGA. The CDR3 region is CASSLGGLSTDTQYF. Written as DNA, the CDR3 is TGTGCCAGCAGCCTTGGAGGATTAAGCACAGATACGCAGTATTTT.

CDR3 nucleotides: TGTGCCAGCAGCTTAGCTCTTCCGGGACAGGTGTCCGGGGAGCTGTTTTTT. This encodes CASSLALPGQVSGELFF. This chain joins TRBV11-2 and TRBJ2-2; TRBD1 agrees at 8 bases. After removal of 1 base from V and 6 bases from J, the junction contained 10 bases not matched to a gene. The CDR3 has 17 amino acids. Germline V gene data show CDR1 as SGHAT and CDR2 as FQNNGV.

This clone appeared once. This rearrangement joins TRBV28 to TRBJ2-7; TRBD1 is a possible D gene (6 bases). The CDR3 has 12 amino acids. Deletions cut 3 bases from V and 12 bases from J, with 15 bases between. The germline V gene encodes CDR1 MDHEN and CDR2 SYDVKM. The CDR3: CASSFLAGAAYF. In DNA, the CDR3 is TGTGCCAGCAGTTTCCTGGCAGGGGCGGCGTACTTC.